One sample yielded the 31 T cell receptor beta chains listed below, sequenced in a study of blood T cell repertoires in COVID-19. Sequencing used immunoSEQ multiplex PCR; TCRdb keeps in-frame clones, though not all of them. The sample contains around 80,000 clones, more than 80% of which appear only once. The sample was peripheral blood. The receptors were sampled from a woman aged 65 to 85 with acute or convalescent COVID-19.

In DNA, the CDR3 is TGTGCCAGCAGCTCCGAAGTGACTAGCGGTTCCTACGAGCAGTACTTC. Its protein is CASSSEVTSGSYEQYF. This rearrangement joins TRBV7-8 to TRBJ2-7; 9 positions agree with TRBD2. Unmatched junction bases numbered 8, after V lost 4 bases and J lost 1 base. The germline V gene encodes CDR1 SGHVS and CDR2 FQNEAQ. The CDR3 extends over 16 amino acids.

This sequence joins TRBV5-1 and TRBJ2-5; 11 bases fit TRBD2. CDR3 length equals 15 residues. V trimming: 4 bases; J trimming: 3 bases; junction bases outside the gene matches: 5. Germline CDR1 SGHRS, CDR2 YFSETQ. In DNA, the CDR3 is TGCGCCAGCAGCGTTCTAGCGGGGGGCGAAGAGACCCAGTACTTC. It specifies CASSVLAGGEETQYF.

A note on this clone: In the same sample, other DNA sequences code for this CDR3. The chain carries TRBV9 and TRBJ1-2; D gene unclear. The CDR3 contains 12 residues. CDR1 and CDR2 from the germline V gene are SGDLS and YYNGEE. Trimming cost V 1 base and J 4 bases, with 5 bases left between them. CDR3 coding DNA: TGTGCCAGCAGCGTATCCGGCTATGGCTACACCTTC. Encoded protein: CASSVSGYGYTF.

CDR3 in DNA: TGTGCCAGTAGTAACCTCGGGACAGCCTATGGCTACACCTTC. Translated: CASSNLGTAYGYTF. This chain joins TRBV19 and TRBJ1-2, with TRBD1 identical over 7 bases. J gave up 4 bases and V 4 bases, and 6 bases lay outside the gene matches. This CDR3 contains 14 residues. Germline-derived CDR1 and CDR2 are LNHDA and SQIVND (reference sequence).

Here the CDR3 DNA reads TGTGCCAGCAGCGGGGGACTAGCGGAATACACAGATACGCAGTATTTT. Translation: CASSGGLAEYTDTQYF. The chain recombines TRBV5-8 with TRBJ2-3; 11 bases map to TRBD2. Trimming took 4 bases from V and 2 from J; bases not matched to a gene: 6. Germline assignment: CDR1 SGHTS and CDR2 YDEGEE. CDR3 length: 16 amino acids.

The V call is TRBV4-2, the J call TRBJ1-2; 10 bases fit TRBD1. Germline loops: CDR1 LGHNA, CDR2 YNFKEQ. V lost 5 bases and J lost 0; bases outside the gene matches: 9. The CDR3 loop spans 17 amino acids. CDR3 in amino acids: CASSGTGEGSANYGYTF. The DNA for the CDR3 is TGTGCCAGCAGCGGGACAGGGGAGGGCTCCGCTAACTATGGCTACACCTTC.

The rearrangement links TRBV5-5 to TRBJ2-3, with 7 bases aligning to TRBD1. J gave up 1 base and V 1 base, and 3 bases lay outside the gene matches. The CDR3 has 15 residues. Germline CDR1 is SGHKS and CDR2 is YYEKEE (reference sequence). The chain's CDR3 is CASSLPGTGTDTQYF. The CDR3 region has the DNA TGTGCCAGCAGCTTGCCTGGGACAGGCACAGATACGCAGTATTTT.

The genes are TRBV4-3 and TRBJ1-6; 8 bases fit TRBD1. The CDR3 contains 16 residues. V lost 2 bases and J lost 10; bases outside the gene matches: 10. Looked up from germline, CDR1 is LGHNA and CDR2 is YSLEER. The CDR3 loop is CASSQFHRGEGSPLHF. The CDR3 DNA reads as TGCGCCAGCAGCCAATTCCACAGGGGGGAAGGGTCACCCCTCCACTTT.

The genes are TRBV18 and TRBJ2-1; 10 bases map to TRBD2. The germline CDR1 and CDR2 sequences are KGHSH and LQKENI. This CDR3 is built from 16 residues. With 0 bases clipped from V and 6 bases from J, the junction kept 5 bases outside the gene matches. CDR3 residues: CASSPPGLASGNEQFF. CDR3 sequence (DNA): TGTGCCAGCTCACCACCGGGACTAGCGTCTGGCAATGAGCAGTTCTTC.

This clone was counted only a few times. The chain couples TRBV19 to TRBJ2-7; tentative D call: TRBD2 (5 bases). Trimming pared 3 bases from V and 7 bases from J, leaving 16 bases between. In germline, CDR1 is LNHDA, CDR2 SQIVND (reference sequence). The CDR3 totals 14 residues. The CDR3 coding sequence is TGTGCCAGTAGTATTCTGAAGGGCACGGGGGAGCAGTACTTC. Translation gives CASSILKGTGEQYF.

J is TRBJ2-1 and V is TRBV12-3 or TRBV12-4; D not resolved. The CDR3 is 11 residues long. The V gene lost 5 bases and the J gene lost 8 bases, with 7 bases spanning the gap. The CDR3 is CASSNRDEQFF. CDR3 DNA sequence: TGTGCCAGCAGTAACCGGGATGAGCAGTTCTTC.

For the CDR3, the DNA is TGTGCCACCAGTGACCAGGGGGACGCTCAGCCCCAGCATTTT. Translation gives CATSDQGDAQPQHF. V usage is TRBV24-1 and J usage is TRBJ1-5, with TRBD1 matching 7 bases. Trimming cost V 4 bases and J 6 bases; bases outside gene matches: 5. The CDR3 totals 14 residues. Germline CDR1 reads KGHDR; CDR2 reads SFDVKD.

CDR3 in DNA: TGTGCCAGCACCCCTCCTGGGCAGGGCTACACTGAAGCTTTCTTT. Residues: CASTPPGQGYTEAFF. The genes are TRBV28 and TRBJ1-1; D might be TRBD1 (5 bases). The CDR3 sequence is 15 residues long. In germline, CDR1 is MDHEN, CDR2 SYDVKM. V was shortened by 7 bases and J by 3 bases, with 18 bases between the two germline ends.

This sequence joins TRBV4-1 and TRBJ1-1; D gene unclear. The ends were cut back, 1 base at V and 3 bases at J, with 12 bases in the middle. CDR3 length: 15 residues. CDR1 and CDR2 (germline): MGHRA, YSYEKL. The CDR3 loop is CASSQAPQLHTEAFF. CDR3 in DNA: TGCGCCAGCAGCCAAGCCCCACAGCTCCACACTGAAGCTTTCTTT.

This chain links TRBV5-1 with TRBJ1-2, with TRBD1 identical over 7 bases. Germline values: CDR1 SGHRS, CDR2 YFSETQ. CDR3 size: 14 residues. The trim removed 0 bases at V and 8 bases at J, leaving 7 bases unmatched. For the CDR3, the DNA is TGCGCCAGCAGCTTGGGGCTAGGGGGCAAAGGCTACACCTTC. Amino acid sequence: CASSLGLGGKGYTF.

The V and J genes are TRBV12-3 or TRBV12-4 and TRBJ1-2; tentatively, D is TRBD1 (5 bases). The CDR3 has 12 amino acids. V shed 7 bases and J shed 8 bases, with 14 bases lying between them. CDR3 sequence: CASTLGARGYTF. The CDR3 nucleotides are TGTGCCAGCACGTTAGGGGCTCGGGGCTACACCTTC.

This chain connects TRBV11-3 to TRBJ2-1, with D possibly TRBD1 on 5 matching bases. CDR1 and CDR2 from the germline V gene are SGHNT and YENEEA. Between the trimmed V and J ends, which lost 1 base and 6 bases, there was a span of 13 bases. There are 15 residues in the CDR3. The CDR3 sequence: CASSLAQGVGNEQFF. CDR3 DNA: TGTGCCAGCAGCTTAGCGCAGGGTGTAGGCAATGAGCAGTTCTTC.

This clone was observed once. This chain connects TRBV6-5 to TRBJ2-7, with 13 bases identical to TRBD2. The CDR3 loop spans 15 amino acids. Trimming at V came to 9 bases and at J to 6 bases, leaving 11 bases not matched to a gene. The germline gives CDR1 MNHEY, CDR2 SVGAGI. This chain's CDR3 is CASCSQGLAGIEQYF. CDR3 DNA: TGTGCCAGTTGCTCTCAGGGACTAGCGGGGATCGAGCAGTACTTC.

This clone showed up just a few times. The junction does not match germline at one end; this may be a read error. This sequence joins TRBV7-7 and TRBJ2-5, with D unclear. Germline V gives CDR1 SSHAT, CDR2 FNYEAQ (reference sequence). The CDR3 covers 15 residues. CDR3 nucleotides: TGTGCTAGCAGCTCCACACCGACTTCGATAGAGACCCAGTACTTC. Its protein product is CASSSTPTSIETQYF. The whole variable domain, filled in from reference TRBV7-7 and TRBJ2-5, reads GAGVSQSPRYKVTKRGQDVTLRCDPISSHATLYWYQQALGQGPEFLTYFNYEAQPDKSGLPSDRFSAERPEGSISTLTIQRTEQRDSAMYRCASSSTPTSIETQYFGPGTRLLVL.

The chain joins TRBV2 to TRBJ1-6; D not resolved. In germline, CDR1 is SNHLY, CDR2 FYNNEI. Trimming stripped 7 bases from V and 0 bases from J, with 10 bases between. CDR3 size: 15 residues. CDR3 in DNA: TGTGCCAGCAAAGGCGGGAGCTCCTATAATTCACCCCTCCACTTT. Its translation is CASKGGSSYNSPLHF.

This chain connects TRBV9 to TRBJ2-1; 8 nucleotides match TRBD2. The CDR3 contains 17 residues. V was clipped by 0 bases and J by 3 bases; unmatched bases: 8. Germline values: CDR1 SGDLS, CDR2 YYNGEE. CDR3 loop: CASSVVAERGSYNEQFF. CDR3 in DNA: TGTGCCAGCAGCGTAGTAGCGGAGCGGGGGAGCTACAATGAGCAGTTCTTC.

The chain uses TRBV6-2 or TRBV6-3 and TRBJ1-5; 7 bases agree with TRBD1. Trimming removed 6 bases from V and 6 bases from J; junction bases left unmatched: 8. Germline V gives CDR1 MNHEY, CDR2 SVGEGT. The CDR3 consists of 14 residues. The CDR3 region is CASSVQGDTQPQHF. Written as DNA, the CDR3 is TGTGCCAGCAGCGTCCAGGGGGATACTCAGCCCCAGCATTTT.

The chain employs TRBV4-3 and TRBJ1-5; D not resolved. There are 13 residues in the CDR3. CDR1 and CDR2 from the germline V gene are LGHNA and YSLEER. V dropped 4 bases and J dropped 4 bases, with 8 bases sitting between them. For the CDR3, the DNA is TGCGCCAGCAGCCTAAGCACGAATCAGCCCCAGCATTTT. Translated, it gives CASSLSTNQPQHF.

The J gene is TRBJ2-1, the V gene TRBV12-5; D is uncertain. There are 12 residues in the CDR3. CDR1 is LGHNT, CDR2 FRNRAP, per germline. V was clipped by 1 base and J by 6 bases, with 4 bases between them. The CDR3: CASGLDFNEQFF. CDR3 DNA sequence: TGTGCTAGTGGTTTGGACTTCAATGAGCAGTTCTTC. Complete variable domain (other parts from reference TRBV12-5 and TRBJ2-1): DARVTQTPRHKVTEMGQEVTMRCQPILGHNTVFWYRQTMMQGLELLAYFRNRAPLDDSGMPKDRFSAEMPDATLATLKIQPSEPRDSAVYFCASGLDFNEQFFGPGTRLTVL.

The rearrangement links TRBV7-3 to TRBJ1-1, with 7 nucleotides matching TRBD1. This CDR3 spans 15 amino acids. The germline V gene has CDR1 SGHTA and CDR2 FQGTGA. The J segment lost 0 bases and the V segment lost 4 bases, leaving 5 bases of the junction unmatched. The CDR3, as DNA: TGTGCCAGCAGCTCCCAACAGGGGATGAACACTGAAGCTTTCTTT. It translates to CASSSQQGMNTEAFF.

This clone was seen a single time. The chain is built from TRBV7-9 and TRBJ1-1, with a weak D call TRBD1 (5 bases). This CDR3 contains 14 residues. CDR1 is SEHNR and CDR2 is FQNEAQ in the germline V gene (reference sequence). V lost 2 bases to trimming and J lost 1 base, with 8 bases between them. The CDR3 loop reads CASSLQGPNTEAFF. The CDR3 DNA reads as TGTGCCAGCAGCTTACAGGGCCCGAACACTGAAGCTTTCTTT.

The chain uses TRBV2 and TRBJ2-4; a possible D gene is TRBD2 (7 bases). Germline CDR1 SNHLY, CDR2 FYNNEI. Deletions cut 11 bases from V and 2 bases from J, with 13 bases between. CDR3 length: 13 residues. CDR3 sequence reads: CAGEGGTKNIQYF. In DNA form, the CDR3 reads TGTGCCGGGGAGGGGGGAACCAAAAACATTCAGTACTTC.

This sequence joins TRBV11-1 and TRBJ1-1; tentatively, D is TRBD1 (6 bases). The CDR3 sequence is 15 residues long. Trimming took off 5 bases at V and 8 bases at J, with 21 bases between the two ends. CDR1 is SGHAT and CDR2 is FQDESV in the germline V gene (reference sequence). CDR3 loop: CASSDPLGGTNEAFF. DNA for the CDR3: TGTGCCAGCAGCGATCCTCTAGGGGGAACAAACGAAGCTTTCTTT.

The chain uses TRBV4-2 and TRBJ1-4; TRBD1 is a possible D gene (6 bases). The CDR3 runs 16 residues. Germline V CDR1 and CDR2: LGHNA, YNFKEQ. V lost 0 bases and J lost 6, with 14 bases in between. This chain's CDR3 is CASSQERGRGDEKLFF. The CDR3 DNA reads as TGTGCCAGCAGCCAAGAGAGGGGCAGGGGAGATGAAAAACTGTTTTTT.

This chain connects TRBV7-3 to TRBJ1-2; perhaps TRBD1 as D (5 bases). Trimming stripped 5 bases from V and 3 bases from J, with 13 bases between. Looked up from germline, CDR1 is SGHTA and CDR2 is FQGTGA. CDR3 size: 14 residues. The CDR3 reads CASSRQAGDYGYTF. The CDR3 DNA reads TGTGCCAGCAGCCGACAAGCGGGGGACTATGGCTACACCTTC.

The CDR3 is CASRIGGARNEKLFF. CDR3 sequence (DNA): TGCGCCAGCAGGATTGGGGGGGCTCGTAATGAAAAACTGTTTTTT. The chain employs TRBV5-1 and TRBJ1-4; D is possibly TRBD1 (6 bases). The V and J ends lost 5 bases and 4 bases respectively, with 15 bases between them. Germline V lookup: CDR1 SGHRS, CDR2 YFSETQ. The CDR3 extends over 15 amino acids.